The clone carrying this T cell receptor (beta chain) was detected a few times. The target antigen is unknown. The data stem from a study of beta chain features in type 1 diabetes. The study's findings and limits: The question of HLA type influencing TCRB rearrangement was one that remained unresolved here.

Germline loops: CDR1 SQVTM, CDR2 ANQGSEA. V lost 4 bases and J 5 bases, leaving 14 bases between the germline ends. The CDR3 runs 13 residues. The sequenced template was cDNA made from the entire isolated RNA. Only in-frame clones appear in the TCRdb table, and some are missing; sequencing was by immunoSEQ multiplex PCR. The table records fewer than 350,000 clones, around 7.3% of them present only once. The receptor was derived from a woman under 30 in good health. The chain joins TRBV29-1 to TRBJ1-1; no clear D. The sample taken for sequencing was central memory CD4+ T cells from blood. This CDR3 is CSVATGWGTEAFF. CDR3 bases: TGCAGCGTTGCCACCGGATGGGGAACTGAAGCTTTCTTT.